This T cell receptor beta chain was observed in a study of Tregs in tolerant kidney transplant recipients. Regarding the study as a whole: Biological reproducibility was not directly addressed in this study.

In the case of this clone: What it binds is not known.

V shed 6 bases and J shed 3 bases, with 5 bases lying between them. CDR1 and CDR2 from the germline V gene are WNHNN and SYGVQD (reference sequence). This CDR3 has 11 amino acids. TCRdb's table, derived via immunoSEQ multiplex PCR, lists solely in-frame clones and lacks some. This table holds just over 30,000 clones, 82% found once. The chain links TRBV10-1 to TRBJ1-1; D gene ambiguous. The TCR sequence derives from a human donor in good health. The material sequenced was Tregs from blood cultured with allogeneic cells. The CDR3 sequence is CASRGDTEAFF. In DNA, the CDR3 is TGCGCCAGCAGGGGTGACACTGAAGCTTTCTTT.